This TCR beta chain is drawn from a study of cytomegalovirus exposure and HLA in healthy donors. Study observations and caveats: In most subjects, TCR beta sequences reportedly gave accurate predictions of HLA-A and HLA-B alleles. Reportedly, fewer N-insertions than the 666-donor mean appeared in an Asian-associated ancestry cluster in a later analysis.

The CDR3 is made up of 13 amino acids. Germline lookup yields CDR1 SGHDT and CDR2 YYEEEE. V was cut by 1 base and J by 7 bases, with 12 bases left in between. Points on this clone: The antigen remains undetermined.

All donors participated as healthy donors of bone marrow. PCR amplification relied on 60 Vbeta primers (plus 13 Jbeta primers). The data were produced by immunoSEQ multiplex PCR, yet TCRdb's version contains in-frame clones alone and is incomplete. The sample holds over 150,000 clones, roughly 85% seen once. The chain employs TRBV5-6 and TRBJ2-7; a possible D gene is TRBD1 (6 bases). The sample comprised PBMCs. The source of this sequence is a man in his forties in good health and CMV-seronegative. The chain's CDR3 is CASSLKGVREQYF. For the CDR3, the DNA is TGTGCCAGCAGCTTGAAGGGGGTGAGAGAGCAGTACTTC.